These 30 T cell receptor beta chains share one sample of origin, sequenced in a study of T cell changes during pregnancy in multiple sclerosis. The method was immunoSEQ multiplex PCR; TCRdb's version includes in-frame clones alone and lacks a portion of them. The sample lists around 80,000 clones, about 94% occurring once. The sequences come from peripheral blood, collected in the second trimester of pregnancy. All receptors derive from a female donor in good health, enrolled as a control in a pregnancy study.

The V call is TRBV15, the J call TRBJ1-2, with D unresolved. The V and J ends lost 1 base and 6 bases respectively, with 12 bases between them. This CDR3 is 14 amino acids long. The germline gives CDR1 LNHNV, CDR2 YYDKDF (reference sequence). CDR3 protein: CATSRGAWSDGYTF. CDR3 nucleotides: TGTGCCACCAGCAGAGGGGCTTGGTCAGATGGCTACACCTTC. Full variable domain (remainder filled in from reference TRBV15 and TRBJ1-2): DAMVIQNPRYQVTQFGKPVTLSCSQTLNHNVMYWYQQKSSQAPKLLFHYYDKDFNNEADTPDNFQSRRPNTSFCFLDIRSPGLGDTAMYLCATSRGAWSDGYTFGSGTRLTVV.

CDR3 in amino acids: CASSLRKGAGANVLTF. In DNA form, the CDR3 reads TGTGCCAGCAGCCTGAGAAAGGGAGCTGGGGCCAACGTCCTGACTTTC. The rearrangement links TRBV5-4 to TRBJ2-6, with D perhaps TRBD2 (5 bases). The germline CDR1 and CDR2 sequences are SGHNT and YYREEE (reference sequence). The CDR3 totals 16 residues. With 4 bases removed from V and 2 bases from J, the gap between germline ends came to 13 bases. Variable domain in full (rest from reference TRBV5-4 and TRBJ2-6): ETGVTQSPTHLIKTRGQQVTLRCSSQSGHNTVSWYQQALGQGPQFIFQYYREEENGRGNFPPRFSGLQFPNYSSELNVNALELDDSALYLCASSLRKGAGANVLTFGAGSRLTVL.

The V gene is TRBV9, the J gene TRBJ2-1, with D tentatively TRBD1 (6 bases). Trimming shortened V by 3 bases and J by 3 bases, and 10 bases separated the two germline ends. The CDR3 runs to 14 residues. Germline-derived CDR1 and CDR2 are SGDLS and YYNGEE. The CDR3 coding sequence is TGTGCCAGCAGCGGTAGGGACAACTACAATGAGCAGTTCTTC. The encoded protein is CASSGRDNYNEQFF. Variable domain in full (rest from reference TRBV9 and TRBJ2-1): DSGVTQTPKHLITATGQRVTLRCSPRSGDLSVYWYQQSLDQGLQFLIQYYNGEERAKGNILERFSAQQFPDLHSELNLSSLELGDSALYFCASSGRDNYNEQFFGPGTRLTVL.

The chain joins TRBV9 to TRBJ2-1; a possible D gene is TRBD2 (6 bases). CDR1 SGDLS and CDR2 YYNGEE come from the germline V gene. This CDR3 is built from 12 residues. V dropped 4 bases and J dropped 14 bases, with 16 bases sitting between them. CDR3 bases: TGTGCCAGCAGCCCGATTTCGGGACTGGAGTTCTTC. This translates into CASSPISGLEFF.

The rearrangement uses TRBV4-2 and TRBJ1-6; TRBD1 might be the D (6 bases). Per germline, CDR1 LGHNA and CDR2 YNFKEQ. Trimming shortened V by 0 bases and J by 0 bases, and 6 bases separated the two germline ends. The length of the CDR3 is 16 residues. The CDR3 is CASSQEDSSYNSPLHF. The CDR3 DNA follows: TGTGCCAGCAGCCAAGAGGACAGCTCCTATAATTCACCCCTCCACTTT.

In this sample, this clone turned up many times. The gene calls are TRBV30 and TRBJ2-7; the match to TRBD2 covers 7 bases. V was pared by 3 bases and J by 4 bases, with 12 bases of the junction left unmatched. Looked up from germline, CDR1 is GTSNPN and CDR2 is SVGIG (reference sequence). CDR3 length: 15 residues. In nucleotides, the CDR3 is TGTGCCTGGAGGGGGGGGACGGCCGATCGTTACGAGCAGTACTTC. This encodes CAWRGGTADRYEQYF.

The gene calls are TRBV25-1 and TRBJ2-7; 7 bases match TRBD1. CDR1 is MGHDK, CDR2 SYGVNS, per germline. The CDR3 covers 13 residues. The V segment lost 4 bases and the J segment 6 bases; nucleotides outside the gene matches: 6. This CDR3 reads CASSVTGLGEQYF. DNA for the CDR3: TGTGCCAGCAGTGTGACAGGGTTGGGCGAGCAGTACTTC.

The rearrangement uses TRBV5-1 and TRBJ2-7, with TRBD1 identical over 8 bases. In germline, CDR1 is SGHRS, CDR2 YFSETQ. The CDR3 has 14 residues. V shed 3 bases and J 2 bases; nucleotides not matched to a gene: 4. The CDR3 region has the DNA TGCGCCAGCAGCTCCGAGACAGGGGCCTACGAGCAGTACTTC. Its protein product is CASSSETGAYEQYF.

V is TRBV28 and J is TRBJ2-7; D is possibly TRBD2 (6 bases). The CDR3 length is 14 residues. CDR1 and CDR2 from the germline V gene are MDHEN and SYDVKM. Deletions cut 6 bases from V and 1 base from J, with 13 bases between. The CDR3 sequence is CASRGAGSSYEQYF. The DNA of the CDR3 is TGTGCCAGCAGAGGGGCGGGGAGTTCCTACGAGCAGTACTTC.

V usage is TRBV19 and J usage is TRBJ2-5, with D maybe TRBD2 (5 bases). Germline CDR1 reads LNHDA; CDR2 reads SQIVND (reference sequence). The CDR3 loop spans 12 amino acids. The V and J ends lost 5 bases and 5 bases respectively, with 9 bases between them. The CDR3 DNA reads TGTGCCAGTAGTCCGACTACCGAGACCCAGTACTTC. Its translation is CASSPTTETQYF.

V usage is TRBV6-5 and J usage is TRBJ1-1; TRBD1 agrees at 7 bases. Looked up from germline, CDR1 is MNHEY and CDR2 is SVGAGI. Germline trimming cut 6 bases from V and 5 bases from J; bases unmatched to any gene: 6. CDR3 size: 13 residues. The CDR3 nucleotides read TGTGCCAGCAGGCGACAGGGCGAGACTGAAGCTTTCTTT. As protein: CASRRQGETEAFF.

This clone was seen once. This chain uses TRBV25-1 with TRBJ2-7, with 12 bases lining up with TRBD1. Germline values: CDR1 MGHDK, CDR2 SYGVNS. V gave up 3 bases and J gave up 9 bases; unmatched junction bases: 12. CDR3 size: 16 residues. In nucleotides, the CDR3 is TGTGCCAGCAGTGACCAGGGACAGGGGGCGTACGACGGGCAGTACTTC. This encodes CASSDQGQGAYDGQYF.

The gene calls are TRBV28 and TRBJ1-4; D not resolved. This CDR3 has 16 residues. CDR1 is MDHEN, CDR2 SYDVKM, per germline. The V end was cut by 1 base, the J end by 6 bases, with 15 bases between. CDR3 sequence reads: CASSLLSGEADEKLFF. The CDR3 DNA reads TGTGCCAGCAGTTTATTGTCTGGTGAAGCTGATGAAAAACTGTTTTTT. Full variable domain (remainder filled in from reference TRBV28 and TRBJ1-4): DVKVTQSSRYLVKRTGEKVFLECVQDMDHENMFWYRQDPGLGLRLIYFSYDVKMKEKGDIPEGYSVSREKKERFSLILESASTNQTSMYLCASSLLSGEADEKLFFGSGTQLSVL.

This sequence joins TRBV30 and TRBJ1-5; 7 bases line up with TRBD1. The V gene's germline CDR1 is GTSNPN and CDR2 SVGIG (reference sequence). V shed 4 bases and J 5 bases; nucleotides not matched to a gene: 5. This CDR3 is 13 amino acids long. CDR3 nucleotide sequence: TGTGCCTGGACTGACAGGGTAGATCAGCCCCAGCATTTT. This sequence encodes CAWTDRVDQPQHF.

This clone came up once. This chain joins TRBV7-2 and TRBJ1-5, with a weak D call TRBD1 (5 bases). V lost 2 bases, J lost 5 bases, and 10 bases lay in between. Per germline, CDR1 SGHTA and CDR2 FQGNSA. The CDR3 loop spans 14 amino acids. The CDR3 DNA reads TGTGCCAGCAGCTTACATCAGGGTGATCAGCCCCAGCATTTT. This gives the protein CASSLHQGDQPQHF.

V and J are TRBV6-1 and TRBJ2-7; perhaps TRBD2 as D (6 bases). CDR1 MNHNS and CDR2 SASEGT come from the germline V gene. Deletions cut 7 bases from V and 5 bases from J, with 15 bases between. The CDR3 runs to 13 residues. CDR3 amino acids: CASKTGVWDEQYF. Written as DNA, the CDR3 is TGTGCCAGCAAAACGGGAGTTTGGGACGAGCAGTACTTC.

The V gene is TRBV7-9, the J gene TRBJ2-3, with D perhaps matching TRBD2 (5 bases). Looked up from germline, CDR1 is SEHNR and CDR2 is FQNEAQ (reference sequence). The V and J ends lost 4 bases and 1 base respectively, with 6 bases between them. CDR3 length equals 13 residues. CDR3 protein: CASSWTRTDTQYF. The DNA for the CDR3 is TGTGCCAGCAGCTGGACTCGCACAGATACGCAGTATTTT. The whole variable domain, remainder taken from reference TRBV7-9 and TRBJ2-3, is DTGVSQNPRHKITKRGQNVTFRCDPISEHNRLYWYRQTLGQGPEFLTYFQNEAQLEKSRLLSDRFSAERPKGSFSTLEIQRTEQGDSAMYLCASSWTRTDTQYFGPGTRLTVL.

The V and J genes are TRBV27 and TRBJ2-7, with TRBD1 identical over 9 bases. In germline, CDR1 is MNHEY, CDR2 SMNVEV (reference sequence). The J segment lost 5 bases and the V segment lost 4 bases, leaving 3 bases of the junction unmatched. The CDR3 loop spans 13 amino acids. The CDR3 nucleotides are TGTGCCAGCAGTTGGGGACAGGGAAACGAGCAGTACTTC. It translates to CASSWGQGNEQYF.

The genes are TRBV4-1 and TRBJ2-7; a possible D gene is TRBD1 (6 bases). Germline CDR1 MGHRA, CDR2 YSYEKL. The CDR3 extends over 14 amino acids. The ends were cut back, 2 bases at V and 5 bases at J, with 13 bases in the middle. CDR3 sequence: CASSQPGEYDEQYF. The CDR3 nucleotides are TGCGCCAGCAGCCAACCAGGGGAATATGACGAGCAGTACTTC.

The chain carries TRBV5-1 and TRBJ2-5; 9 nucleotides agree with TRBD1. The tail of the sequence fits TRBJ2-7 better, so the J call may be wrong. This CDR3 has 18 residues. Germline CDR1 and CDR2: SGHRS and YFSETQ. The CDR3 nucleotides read TGCGCCAGCAGCCCGCCCGGACAGGGGAGTTCGGCATCCTACGAGCAGTACTTC. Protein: CASSPPGQGSSASYEQYF.

The CDR3 bases are TGCAGCGGCCTCCGGGGGGCTAATGAAAAACTGTTTTTT. Translation gives CSGLRGANEKLFF. The genes are TRBV29-1 and TRBJ1-4, with a possible D match to TRBD1 (5 bases). CDR3 size: 13 residues. The V end was cut by 7 bases, the J end by 3 bases, with 12 bases between. From germline, CDR1 is SQVTM and CDR2 ANQGSEA.

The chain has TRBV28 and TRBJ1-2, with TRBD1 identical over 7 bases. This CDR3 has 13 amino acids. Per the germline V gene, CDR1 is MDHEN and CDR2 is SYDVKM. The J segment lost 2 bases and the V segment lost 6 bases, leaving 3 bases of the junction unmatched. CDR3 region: CASRLTGNYGYTF. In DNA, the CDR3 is TGTGCCAGCAGGCTGACAGGGAACTATGGCTACACCTTC.

Written as DNA, the CDR3 is TGCAGCGTTAGGACAGGAGGGGCTTACGAGCAGTACTTC. Translated: CSVRTGGAYEQYF. V is TRBV29-1 and J is TRBJ2-7, with D possibly TRBD1 on 7 matching bases. The germline gives CDR1 SQVTM, CDR2 ANQGSEA. Deletions cut 5 bases from V and 4 bases from J, with 15 bases between. This CDR3 is 13 amino acids long.

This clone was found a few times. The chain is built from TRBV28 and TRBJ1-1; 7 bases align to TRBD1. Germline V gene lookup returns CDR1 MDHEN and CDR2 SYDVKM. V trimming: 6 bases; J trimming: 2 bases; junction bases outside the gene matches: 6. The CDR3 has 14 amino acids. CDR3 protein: CASRHRGLNTEAFF. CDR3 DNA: TGTGCCAGCAGGCACAGGGGACTCAACACTGAAGCTTTCTTT. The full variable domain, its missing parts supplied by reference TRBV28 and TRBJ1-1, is DVKVTQSSRYLVKRTGEKVFLECVQDMDHENMFWYRQDPGLGLRLIYFSYDVKMKEKGDIPEGYSVSREKKERFSLILESASTNQTSMYLCASRHRGLNTEAFFGQGTRLTVV.

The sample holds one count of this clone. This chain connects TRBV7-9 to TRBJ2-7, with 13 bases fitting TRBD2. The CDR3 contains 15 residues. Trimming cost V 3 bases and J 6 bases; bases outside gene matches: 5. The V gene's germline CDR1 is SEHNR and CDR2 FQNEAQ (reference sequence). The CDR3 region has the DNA TGTGCCAGCAGCTTGGTTCGACTAGCGGGAGGCGAGCAGTACTTC. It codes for CASSLVRLAGGEQYF. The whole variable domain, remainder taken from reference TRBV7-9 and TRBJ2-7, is DTGVSQNPRHKITKRGQNVTFRCDPISEHNRLYWYRQTLGQGPEFLTYFQNEAQLEKSRLLSDRFSAERPKGSFSTLEIQRTEQGDSAMYLCASSLVRLAGGEQYFGPGTRLTVT.

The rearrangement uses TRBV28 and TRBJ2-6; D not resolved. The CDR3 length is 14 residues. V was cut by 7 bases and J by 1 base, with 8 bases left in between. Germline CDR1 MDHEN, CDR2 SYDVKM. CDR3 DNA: TGTGCCAGCAAACAACCATCTGGGGCCAACGTCCTGACTTTC. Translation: CASKQPSGANVLTF.

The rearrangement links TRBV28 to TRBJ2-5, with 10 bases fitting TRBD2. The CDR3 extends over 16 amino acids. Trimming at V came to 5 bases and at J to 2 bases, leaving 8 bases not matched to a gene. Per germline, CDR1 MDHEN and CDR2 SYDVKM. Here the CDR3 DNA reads TGTGCCAGCAGTCCCCTCCTAGCGGGAGCTCAAGAGACCCAGTACTTC. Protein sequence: CASSPLLAGAQETQYF. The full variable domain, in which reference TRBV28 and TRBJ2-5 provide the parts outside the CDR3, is DVKVTQSSRYLVKRTGEKVFLECVQDMDHENMFWYRQDPGLGLRLIYFSYDVKMKEKGDIPEGYSVSREKKERFSLILESASTNQTSMYLCASSPLLAGAQETQYFGPGTRLLVL.

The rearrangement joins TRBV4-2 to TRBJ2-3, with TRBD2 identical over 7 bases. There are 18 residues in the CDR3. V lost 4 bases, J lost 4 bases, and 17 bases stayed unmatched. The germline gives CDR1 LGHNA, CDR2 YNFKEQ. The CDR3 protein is CASSLTIPRGGRADTQYF. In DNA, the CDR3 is TGTGCCAGCAGCCTGACAATACCACGCGGGGGACGGGCAGATACGCAGTATTTT.

The CDR3 nucleotides are TGTGCCAGCAGTTACGGCGGCACCGGGGAGCTGTTTTTT. Amino acids: CASSYGGTGELFF. V usage is TRBV6-5 and J usage is TRBJ2-2; D gene unclear. Germline CDR1 is MNHEY and CDR2 is SVGAGI. The V end was cut by 2 bases, the J end by 4 bases, with 5 bases between. The CDR3 spans 13 residues.

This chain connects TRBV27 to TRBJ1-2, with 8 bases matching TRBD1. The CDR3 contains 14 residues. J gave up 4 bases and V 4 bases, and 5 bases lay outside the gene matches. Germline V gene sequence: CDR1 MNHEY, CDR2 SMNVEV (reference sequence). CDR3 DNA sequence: TGTGCCAGCAGTTCCACAGGGGGTTCCTATGGCTACACCTTC. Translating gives CASSSTGGSYGYTF.